This T cell receptor beta chain was sequenced during a study of cytomegalovirus exposure and HLA in healthy donors. Concerning this clone: What it binds is not known.

The CDR3 consists of 11 residues. Germline CDR1 DFQATT, CDR2 SNEGSKA (reference sequence). Primers for the PCR totalled 60 Vbeta and 13 Jbeta. The table came from immunoSEQ multiplex PCR; TCRdb's copy has only in-frame clones and leaves some out. In the table there are roughly 160,000 clones, 77% of which are singletons. Whole-study results and caveats: Analysis was carried out at a later point, and it linked a missense DCLRE1C variant to TCR beta V- and J-gene trimming.

Specimen: PBMCs. The chain employs TRBV20-1 and TRBJ2-5; a possible D gene is TRBD2 (6 bases). The tail of the sequence fits TRBJ2-7 better, so the J call may be wrong. This clonotype originated in a woman in her 30s in good health and CMV-seronegative. The CDR3 sequence is CALGGGLEQYF. CDR3 sequence (DNA): TGCGCCTTGGGTGGGGGACTCGAGCAGTACTTC.